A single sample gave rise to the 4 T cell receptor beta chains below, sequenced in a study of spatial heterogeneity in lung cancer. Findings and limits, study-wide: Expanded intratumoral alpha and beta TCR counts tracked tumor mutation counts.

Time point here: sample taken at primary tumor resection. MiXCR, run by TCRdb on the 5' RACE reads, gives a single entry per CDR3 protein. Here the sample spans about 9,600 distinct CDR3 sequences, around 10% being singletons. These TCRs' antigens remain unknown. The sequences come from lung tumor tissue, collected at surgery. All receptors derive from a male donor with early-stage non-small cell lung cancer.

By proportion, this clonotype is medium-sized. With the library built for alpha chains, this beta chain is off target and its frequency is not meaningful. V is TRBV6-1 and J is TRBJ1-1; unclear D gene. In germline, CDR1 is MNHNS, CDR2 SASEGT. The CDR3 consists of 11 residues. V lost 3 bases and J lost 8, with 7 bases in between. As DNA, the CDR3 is TGTGCCAGCAGTGATGTGACAGAAGCTTTCTTT. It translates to CASSDVTEAFF.

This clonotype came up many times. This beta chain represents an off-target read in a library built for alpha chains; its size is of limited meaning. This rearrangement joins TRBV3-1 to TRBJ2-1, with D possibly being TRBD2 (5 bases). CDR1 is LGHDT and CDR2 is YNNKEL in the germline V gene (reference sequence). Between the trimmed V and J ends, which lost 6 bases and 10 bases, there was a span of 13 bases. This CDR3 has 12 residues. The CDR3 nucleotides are TGTGCCAGCAGTCAGAGTACGGGAGAGCAGTTCTTC. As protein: CASSQSTGEQFF.

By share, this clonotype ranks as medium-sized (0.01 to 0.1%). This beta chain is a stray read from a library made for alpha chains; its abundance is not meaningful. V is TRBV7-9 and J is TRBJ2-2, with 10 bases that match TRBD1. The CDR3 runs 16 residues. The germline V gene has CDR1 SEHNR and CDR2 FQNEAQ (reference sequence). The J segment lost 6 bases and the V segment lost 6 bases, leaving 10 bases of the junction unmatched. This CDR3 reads CASSFPGQGRSGELFF. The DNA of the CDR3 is TGTGCCAGCAGTTTTCCGGGACAGGGGAGATCCGGGGAGCTGTTTTTT.

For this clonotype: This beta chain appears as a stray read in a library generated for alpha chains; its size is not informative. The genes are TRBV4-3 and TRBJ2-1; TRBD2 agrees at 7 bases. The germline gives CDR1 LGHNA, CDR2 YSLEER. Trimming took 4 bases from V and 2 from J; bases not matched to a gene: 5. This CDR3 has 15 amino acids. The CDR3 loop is CASSPSREAYNEQFF. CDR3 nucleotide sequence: TGCGCCAGCAGCCCCAGCCGGGAGGCCTACAATGAGCAGTTCTTC.